Below, 30 T cell receptor beta chains from the same sample are listed, as sequenced in a study of CD8+ T cells in alopecia areata. In each case, RNA was isolated and then reverse transcribed into cDNA as the sequencing template. TCRdb's copy holds only in-frame clones and misses some; the assay was immunoSEQ multiplex PCR. Of over 85,000 clones listed, less than 50% are singletons. The sequencing input was CD4+ T cells sorted from blood. The receptor set was obtained from a human donor with alopecia areata.

The chain joins TRBV14 to TRBJ2-2, with a tentative D call TRBD1 (6 bases). Germline V lookup: CDR1 SGHDN, CDR2 FVKESK. Trimming left V 2 bases short and J 1 base short, with 17 bases between. The CDR3 has 18 amino acids. In DNA form, the CDR3 reads TGTGCCAGCAGCCAAAAGGGGGACGCCGTCCTGAACACCGGGGAGCTGTTTTTT. It translates to CASSQKGDAVLNTGELFF.

There are a few counts of this clone. V usage is TRBV29-1 and J usage is TRBJ2-7, with D unclear. Germline V gene lookup returns CDR1 SQVTM and CDR2 ANQGSEA. V lost 2 bases and J 5 bases, leaving 7 bases between the germline ends. This CDR3 is built from 11 residues. CDR3 sequence: CSVESADEQYF. DNA of the CDR3: TGCAGCGTTGAATCGGCAGACGAGCAGTACTTC.

This clone was found once. The V and J genes are TRBV29-1 and TRBJ2-7; TRBD2 might be the D (5 bases). The CDR3 extends over 15 amino acids. The germline V and J ends were trimmed by 5 bases and 0 bases, with 17 bases remaining between them. From germline, CDR1 is SQVTM and CDR2 ANQGSEA. The CDR3: CSVTGWRLSSYEQYF. The CDR3 DNA reads as TGCAGCGTTACTGGATGGAGGCTGAGCTCCTACGAGCAGTACTTC.

The genes are TRBV6-5 and TRBJ2-7; 7 bases match TRBD1. Germline V CDR1 and CDR2: MNHEY, SVGAGI. V lost 5 bases, J lost 2 bases, and 6 bases stayed unmatched. The length of the CDR3 is 14 residues. DNA of the CDR3: TGTGCCAGCAGTGCCGACAGGGCTGCCTACGAGCAGTACTTC. Its translation is CASSADRAAYEQYF.

V is TRBV6-6 and J is TRBJ2-5; the match to TRBD1 covers 7 bases. CDR1 and CDR2 (germline): MNHNY, SVGAGI (reference sequence). Unmatched junction bases numbered 9, after V lost 4 bases and J lost 4 bases. CDR3 length: 15 amino acids. The chain's CDR3 is CASSSMGQQGETQYF. DNA for the CDR3: TGTGCCAGCAGTTCCATGGGACAGCAGGGAGAGACCCAGTACTTC.

In this sample, this clone turned up a few times. CDR3 nucleotide sequence: TGTGCCAGCAGTCGATCGCTAGCGGACAATGAGCAGTTCTTC. It encodes CASSRSLADNEQFF. This rearrangement joins TRBV28 to TRBJ2-1, with TRBD2 matching over 7 bases. The junction had 6 bases not matched to a gene; V was cut back by 5 bases and J by 5 bases. The CDR3 covers 14 residues. From germline, CDR1 is MDHEN and CDR2 SYDVKM.

This clone was seen a handful of times. This chain uses TRBV29-1 with TRBJ2-5, with 7 bases identical to TRBD1. Germline V gene sequence: CDR1 SQVTM, CDR2 ANQGSEA. The CDR3 contains 17 residues. After removal of 7 bases from V and 1 base from J, the junction contained 18 bases not matched to a gene. In nucleotides, the CDR3 is TGCAGCGCCGGTTCCCTACTGACAGGGCGGTTCCAAGAGACCCAGTACTTC. It specifies CSAGSLLTGRFQETQYF.

The chain uses TRBV6-6 and TRBJ1-5, with D maybe TRBD1 (5 bases). There are 14 residues in the CDR3. CDR1 and CDR2 from the germline V gene are MNHNY and SVGAGI (reference sequence). V lost 2 bases to trimming and J lost 7 bases, with 12 bases between them. The CDR3 DNA sequence: TGTGCCAGCAGTTACATGGGGCAGGGCCAGCCCCAGCATTTT. It translates to CASSYMGQGQPQHF.

This chain connects TRBV6-6 to TRBJ1-5, with a possible D match to TRBD1 (5 bases). From germline, CDR1 is MNHNY and CDR2 SVGAGI (reference sequence). Between the trimmed V and J ends, which lost 2 bases and 2 bases, there was a span of 10 bases. The CDR3 is 15 residues long. The CDR3 nucleotides are TGTGCCAGCAGTTACGCGGGGGATGGCAATCAGCCCCAGCATTTT. As protein: CASSYAGDGNQPQHF.

The V call is TRBV30, the J call TRBJ1-4; TRBD1 is a possible D gene (5 bases). Trimming took off 5 bases at V and 6 bases at J, with 13 bases between the two ends. Germline CDR1 GTSNPN, CDR2 SVGIG (reference sequence). The length of the CDR3 is 13 residues. The CDR3 reads CAWGTGFDEKLFF. CDR3 DNA: TGTGCCTGGGGAACAGGTTTCGATGAAAAACTGTTTTTT.

The chain has TRBV11-2 and TRBJ2-1; 8 positions agree with TRBD2. With 1 base clipped from V and 8 bases from J, the junction kept 16 bases outside the gene matches. Germline CDR1 reads SGHAT; CDR2 reads FQNNGV. This CDR3 region has 18 residues. DNA for the CDR3: TGTGCCAGCAGCTTAGGGTCGCTGGCGGGAGGCATGGGTGATGAGCAGTTCTTC. As protein: CASSLGSLAGGMGDEQFF.

The rearrangement joins TRBV9 to TRBJ2-1; D is uncertain. The CDR3 is 11 amino acids. From germline, CDR1 is SGDLS and CDR2 YYNGEE. V shed 4 bases and J shed 5 bases, with 4 bases lying between them. The CDR3 region is CASSRDNEQFF. The DNA of the CDR3 is TGTGCCAGCAGCCGGGACAATGAGCAGTTCTTC.

Remarks on this clone: The germline gene is not matched at one end of the junction; a read error may be the cause. V and J are TRBV6-5 and TRBJ2-7, with D perhaps TRBD1 (6 bases). This CDR3 contains 14 residues. Germline V gene sequence: CDR1 MNHEY, CDR2 SVGAGI. The CDR3 protein is CASSLRDTSDEQYF. The CDR3 DNA reads TGTGCCAGCAGTCTACGGGACACCTCCGACGAGCAGTACTTC.

There are a few counts of this clone. The chain couples TRBV29-1 to TRBJ2-3; TRBD1 matches 8 bases. CDR1 is SQVTM, CDR2 ANQGSEA, per germline. V lost 6 bases to trimming and J lost 0 bases; unmatched junction nucleotides: 5. The CDR3 consists of 14 residues. CDR3 nucleotides: TGCAGCGTGTGGACAGGGTCTAGCACAGATACGCAGTATTTT. Translating it yields CSVWTGSSTDTQYF.

V gene TRBV29-1 combines with J gene TRBJ2-3; 14 nucleotides agree with TRBD2. CDR3 length: 15 amino acids. Trimming took 7 bases from V and 6 from J; bases not matched to a gene: 9. Germline V gene lookup returns CDR1 SQVTM and CDR2 ANQGSEA. CDR3 amino acids: CSGGRTSGRLDTQYF. DNA of the CDR3: TGCAGCGGTGGGAGGACTAGCGGGAGGCTGGATACGCAGTATTTT.

V usage is TRBV30 and J usage is TRBJ1-1; possibly TRBD1 for D (6 bases). CDR3 length: 12 amino acids. Germline assignment: CDR1 GTSNPN and CDR2 SVGIG (reference sequence). V lost 5 bases, J lost 2 bases, and 9 bases lay in between. The CDR3 loop reads CAWVDRNTEAFF. CDR3 bases: TGTGCCTGGGTGGACAGAAACACTGAAGCTTTCTTT.

This clone was counted between two and nine times. The rearrangement uses TRBV19 and TRBJ2-5; D unclear. The CDR3 totals 13 residues. The V end was cut by 0 bases, the J end by 5 bases, with 7 bases between. In germline, CDR1 is LNHDA, CDR2 SQIVND (reference sequence). In DNA form, the CDR3 reads TGTGCCAGTAGTATAGATCATTCGGAGACCCAGTACTTC. Residues: CASSIDHSETQYF. The full variable domain, completed using reference TRBV19 and TRBJ2-5, is DGGITQSPKYLFRKEGQNVTLSCEQNLNHDAMYWYRQDPGQGLRLIYYSQIVNDFQKGDIAEGYSVSREKKESFPLTVTSAQKNPTAFYLCASSIDHSETQYFGPGTRLLVL.

The CDR3 coding sequence is TGCAGCGCCGAAAACACAGGACAGTGGGAGACCCAGTACTTC. Its protein product is CSAENTGQWETQYF. V is TRBV29-1 and J is TRBJ2-5; TRBD1 might be the D (6 bases). This CDR3 is 14 amino acids long. CDR1 SQVTM and CDR2 ANQGSEA come from the germline V gene. Trimming shortened V by 7 bases and J by 5 bases, and 20 bases separated the two germline ends. Combining the CDR3 with reference TRBV29-1 and TRBJ2-5 gives the whole variable domain SAVISQKPSRDICQRGTSLTIQCQVDSQVTMMFWYRQQPGQSLTLIATANQGSEATYESGFVIDKFPISRPNLTFSTLTVSNMSPEDSSIYLCSAENTGQWETQYFGPGTRLLVL.

The chain joins TRBV6-5 to TRBJ1-6, with D possibly TRBD1 on 6 matching bases. The CDR3 contains 14 residues. Trimming removed 4 bases from V and 4 bases from J, with 8 bases in between. Germline assignment: CDR1 MNHEY and CDR2 SVGAGI. CDR3 sequence reads: CASSSQGYNSPLHF. As DNA, the CDR3 is TGTGCCAGCAGTTCCCAGGGGTATAATTCACCCCTCCACTTT.

V usage is TRBV29-1 and J usage is TRBJ2-7; 7 bases are shared with TRBD2. The germline CDR1 and CDR2 sequences are SQVTM and ANQGSEA. V was clipped by 2 bases and J by 3 bases; unmatched bases: 1. CDR3 length: 12 residues. Here the CDR3 reads CSVETSVYEQYF. CDR3 sequence (DNA): TGCAGCGTTGAAACTAGCGTCTACGAGCAGTACTTC.

This clone was recorded a few times. The CDR3 protein is CASSQGGGTEAFF. The CDR3, as DNA: TGTGCCAGCTCCCAAGGGGGGGGCACTGAAGCTTTCTTT. The J gene is TRBJ1-1, the V gene TRBV7-3; D is possibly TRBD1 (6 bases). CDR3 length: 13 residues. CDR1 and CDR2 from the germline V gene are SGHTA and FQGTGA. The ends were cut back, 8 bases at V and 4 bases at J, with 14 bases in the middle.

The chain has TRBV2 and TRBJ2-3; D is possibly TRBD2 (6 bases). This CDR3 is built from 14 residues. V was trimmed by 0 bases and J by 6 bases, leaving 10 bases between them. Per germline, CDR1 SNHLY and CDR2 FYNNEI. The CDR3 DNA is TGTGCCAGCAGTGAAGCGACCGGGAGTGATACGCAGTATTTT. This sequence encodes CASSEATGSDTQYF.

This clone occurred a few times. The chain joins TRBV29-1 to TRBJ2-1; D unresolved. The V end was cut by 4 bases, the J end by 3 bases, with 7 bases between. Germline-derived CDR1 and CDR2 are SQVTM and ANQGSEA. CDR3 length equals 12 residues. This CDR3 reads CSVAEDYNEQFF. The CDR3 DNA reads TGCAGCGTTGCTGAGGACTACAATGAGCAGTTCTTC.

This clone was detected a few times. The chain recombines TRBV2 with TRBJ2-7; no clear D gene. CDR1 and CDR2 from the germline V gene are SNHLY and FYNNEI. The V gene lost 4 bases and the J gene lost 0 bases, with 7 bases spanning the gap. CDR3 length: 13 residues. The CDR3 nucleotides read TGTGCCAGCAGTGGGGTCGGCTCCTACGAGCAGTACTTC. Translating it yields CASSGVGSYEQYF.

V gene TRBV29-1 combines with J gene TRBJ2-3, with 7 bases matching TRBD1. V lost 7 bases, J lost 2 bases, and 6 bases stayed unmatched. In germline, CDR1 is SQVTM, CDR2 ANQGSEA. The CDR3 runs 13 residues. The CDR3 DNA is TGCAGCGGCCGGGACAGAGACACAGATACGCAGTATTTT. This encodes CSGRDRDTDTQYF.

CDR3 in DNA: TGTGCCAGCAGTCCACCGGGACTAAAATACACCGGGGAGCTGTTTTTT. Protein sequence: CASSPPGLKYTGELFF. The rearrangement links TRBV6-6 to TRBJ2-2, with 7 bases fitting TRBD2. The CDR3 length is 16 residues. With V trimmed by 5 bases and J by 3 bases, 9 bases remained unmatched. Germline values: CDR1 MNHNY, CDR2 SVGAGI (reference sequence).

The chain carries TRBV29-1 and TRBJ2-1; TRBD2 aligns across 9 bases. With V trimmed by 4 bases and J by 4 bases, 11 bases remained unmatched. Germline CDR1 SQVTM, CDR2 ANQGSEA. The CDR3 has 16 residues. In nucleotides, the CDR3 is TGCAGCGTTGGAAGGCTAGCGGGACCGGCATACAATGAGCAGTTCTTC. Translating it yields CSVGRLAGPAYNEQFF.

The chain couples TRBV4-1 to TRBJ2-7; 11 positions match TRBD2. With 3 bases clipped from V and 4 bases from J, the junction kept 5 bases outside the gene matches. The germline V gene encodes CDR1 MGHRA and CDR2 YSYEKL. The CDR3 has 15 amino acids. The chain's CDR3 is CASSQGRLAGYEQYF. For the CDR3, the DNA is TGCGCCAGCAGCCAGGGGAGACTAGCGGGATACGAGCAGTACTTC.

This clone has more than one count but fewer than ten. The chain recombines TRBV29-1 with TRBJ2-7; 7 positions match TRBD1. The germline V gene encodes CDR1 SQVTM and CDR2 ANQGSEA. The trim removed 4 bases at V and 2 bases at J, leaving 8 bases unmatched. This CDR3 contains 14 residues. Written as DNA, the CDR3 is TGCAGCGTTGTCCGGGACAGTGGGACCTACGAGCAGTACTTC. Encoded protein: CSVVRDSGTYEQYF.

This clone was counted a few times. The V and J genes are TRBV29-1 and TRBJ2-2; D call uncertain. Germline loops: CDR1 SQVTM, CDR2 ANQGSEA. The CDR3 length is 11 residues. The V and J ends lost 4 bases and 4 bases respectively, with 4 bases between them. CDR3 amino acids: CSVATTGELFF. In DNA, the CDR3 is TGCAGCGTTGCTACCACCGGGGAGCTGTTTTTT.